This T cell receptor (beta chain) was retrieved from a study of blood T cell repertoires in COVID-19. Looking at the study overall: COVID-19 samples from acute and convalescent phases originated in the United States, Italy and Spain. PBMCs, B-cell-depleted T cells, or T cells provided the cDNA or gDNA that made up the material.

TCRdb's table, derived via immunoSEQ multiplex PCR, lists solely in-frame clones and lacks some. The sample lists 180,000 or so clones; over 75% were seen once. The V end lost 2 bases, the J end lost 0 bases, and 7 bases lay between the germline ends. Germline V gene data show CDR1 as SEHNR and CDR2 as FQNEAQ (reference sequence). The CDR3 extends over 14 amino acids. The sequence derives from a human donor with active or convalescent COVID-19. The donor label of this sample is uncertain. The chain joins TRBV7-9 to TRBJ1-2; D is uncertain. Sequencing used peripheral blood. CDR3 sequence: CASSLSLSNYGYTF. The CDR3 DNA reads as TGTGCCAGCAGCTTATCGTTATCTAACTATGGCTACACCTTC. Based on the CDR3 plus reference TRBV7-9 and TRBJ1-2, the full variable domain is DTGVSQNPRHKITKRGQNVTFRCDPISEHNRLYWYRQTLGQGPEFLTYFQNEAQLEKSRLLSDRFSAERPKGSFSTLEIQRTEQGDSAMYLCASSLSLSNYGYTFGSGTRLTVV.